This TCR beta chain emerged from a study of blood T cells in healthy people across ages. Across the study: Capture by template switching was about one barcoded beta molecule per two T cells.

Every donor contributed around 10 milliliters of peripheral blood by blood draw. This clonotype has just a few counts. Its target is unknown. The study, taken as a whole, reports: Both higher diversity and more naive CD4+ cells marked long-lived donors when set against aged donors. Investigators viewed diversity estimates from one million T cells as underestimates, the study reported.

A second roughly 6 to 11 cycle PCR used barcoded and J-beta primers. In TCRdb, the 5' RACE reads were re-called with MiXCR into one record per CDR3 protein. The sample shows about 1.5 million distinct CDR3 sequences, roughly 40% of them seen only once. The CDR3 is 13 residues long. Trimming left V 1 base short and J 6 bases short, with 10 bases between. The germline V gene has CDR1 MGHRA and CDR2 YSYEKL. Input material: blood. The TCR comes from a woman aged 18-30 years in good health. V is TRBV4-1 and J is TRBJ2-7; tentative D call: TRBD2 (5 bases). In DNA, the CDR3 is TGCGCCAGCAGCCAAGTTGGCCTAGCCGAGCAGTACTTC. This codes for CASSQVGLAEQYF.